This T cell receptor (beta chain) was recorded in a study of control samples from healthy donors and cancer patients. Sequencing was performed with immunoSEQ multiplex PCR; in TCRdb, only in-frame clones are kept and a portion is missing. The table lists some 120,000 clones, roughly 94% of them singletons. The CDR3 totals 11 residues. Per germline, CDR1 MRHNA and CDR2 SNTAGT. The sample taken for sequencing was blood. This sequence originates from a man aged 30-40 years in good health. V is TRBV6-4 and J is TRBJ2-2; tentative D call: TRBD2 (6 bases). The CDR3 DNA is TGTGCTCGGGAGTACACCGGGGAGCTGTTTTTT. It is translated as CAREYTGELFF.